This is a list of T cell receptor beta chains from one sample in a study of T cell repertoires in cytomegalovirus infection. TCRdb reprocessed the reads with MiXCR, giving one entry per CDR3 protein. The data hold around 450,000 distinct CDR3 sequences, with approximately 11% observed a single time. Sequencing was done on a sample of PBMCs. The receptors here all came from a human donor in good health (CMV status not recorded). Some clones in this sample may be carry-over from other donors' samples. Each CDR3 is given with its conserved first and last residue. A D gene is named only where the DNA matches it firmly. The listing skips clone size in some rows; elsewhere it reads once, few, many or a size class.

d_gene	abundance	j_gene	v_gene	CDR3nt	CDR3aa
-	many	TRBJ2-5	TRBV2	TGTGCCAGCAGTGAAGCGCGTCTACCAAACCAAGAGACCCAGTACTTC	CASSEARLPNQETQYF
-	many	TRBJ1-5	TRBV6-1	TGTGCCAGCAGACCCCTGGCAGGGGCAAATCAGCCCCAGCATTTT	CASRPLAGANQPQHF
-	-	TRBJ1-3	TRBV7-9	TGTGCCAGCAGCTTAGAAGGCCAACTCTCTGGAAACACCATATATTTT	CASSLEGQLSGNTIYF
-	many	TRBJ2-7	TRBV30	TGTGCCTGGAGTGACCAAAACGAGCAGTACTTC	CAWSDQNEQYF
-	few	TRBJ2-2	TRBV18	TGTGCCAGCTCACCAGGCCGGCAGCAAAACACCGGGGAGCTGTTTTTT	CASSPGRQQNTGELFF
TRBD2	many	TRBJ2-2	TRBV29-1	TGCAGCGTGACGGGACTAGCGCCTACCGGGGAGCTGTTTTTT	CSVTGLAPTGELFF
TRBD1	many	TRBJ1-5	TRBV28	TGTGCCAGCAGTTCCCCAGGGGGCGCCCGTCAGCCCCAGCATTTT	CASSSPGGARQPQHF
-	-	TRBJ2-1	TRBV29-1	TGCAGCAACCGGGACACCTACAATGAGCAGTTCTTC	CSNRDTYNEQFF
TRBD2	-	TRBJ2-5	TRBV29-1	TGCAGCGTTGAAGTTGGGGGGGGAGAGACCCAGTACTTC	CSVEVGGGETQYF
TRBD2	-	TRBJ2-1	TRBV27	TGTGCCAGCAGTGGCCTCATTCTAGCGGGAGGGGACAATGAGCAGTTCTTC	CASSGLILAGGDNEQFF
-	-	TRBJ2-1	TRBV9	TGTGCCAGCAGCTTCCGGGACTCGGCCTACAATGAGCAGTTCTTC	CASSFRDSAYNEQFF
-	-	TRBJ1-1	TRBV29-1	TGCAGCGCCGAGATCGACAGGAACACTGAAGCTTTCTTT	CSAEIDRNTEAFF
TRBD2	-	TRBJ2-1	TRBV20-1	TGCAGTGCTAGGCCTAGCGGGGGCCTAAATTATTACAATGAGCAGTTCTTC	CSARPSGGLNYYNEQFF
-	many	TRBJ1-5	TRBV19	TGTGCCAGTAGTATCGGGGGAGGCGGCAATCAGCCCCAGCATTTT	CASSIGGGGNQPQHF
TRBD2	many	TRBJ2-1	TRBV5-1	TGCGCCAGCAGCTCAAACCCGGGACTAGCGGGAATGAGGTCCTACAATGAGCAGTTCTTC	CASSSNPGLAGMRSYNEQFF
TRBD2	many	TRBJ2-1	TRBV28	TGTGCCAGCAGTTCTTTTCCGGGACTAGCGGGGCCTGACAATGAGCAGTTCTTC	CASSSFPGLAGPDNEQFF
-	-	TRBJ1-2	TRBV2	TGTGCCAGCAGTGGGGAGGGAAGTGGCTACACCTTC	CASSGEGSGYTF
-	many	TRBJ1-1	TRBV24-1	TGTGCCACCCATCTCGACAGATTGAACACTGAAGCTTTCTTT	CATHLDRLNTEAFF
-	many	TRBJ2-7	TRBV19	TGTGCCAGTAGTATTAACCCCCGGGCGGGAGAGCAGTACTTC	CASSINPRAGEQYF
TRBD1	many	TRBJ1-6	TRBV6-1	TGTGCCAGCAGGGGGGACAGGGCCTATAATTCACCCCTCCACTTT	CASRGDRAYNSPLHF
-	many	TRBJ2-3	TRBV12-3/TRBV12-4	TGTGCCAGCAGTTTAGGACCTGGGAGCCTCAGCACAGATACGCAGTATTTT	CASSLGPGSLSTDTQYF
-	many	TRBJ2-1	TRBV7-9	TGTGCCAGCAGCCCACCCCCGGGGCGGGCCCCTCGGGATGAGCAGTTCTTC	CASSPPPGRAPRDEQFF
-	many	TRBJ2-3	TRBV11-2	TGTGCCAGCAGCTTAGGGGGGTTGCGGACTAGCACAGATACGCAGTATTTT	CASSLGGLRTSTDTQYF
-	-	TRBJ2-1	TRBV20-1	TGCAGTGCGGAAGTGTCCTACAATGAGCAGTTCTTC	CSAEVSYNEQFF
-	-	TRBJ1-1	TRBV7-2	TGTGCCAGCAGCCCCGACAGGCCCGAAGCTTTCTTT	CASSPDRPEAFF
-	-	TRBJ2-3	TRBV20-1	TGCAGTGCTAGACGCCCCGAGAATACGCAGTATTTT	CSARRPENTQYF
TRBD2	few	TRBJ2-5	TRBV27	TGTGCCAGCAGTACAGGACTAGCGGGGACCCAGTACTTC	CASSTGLAGTQYF